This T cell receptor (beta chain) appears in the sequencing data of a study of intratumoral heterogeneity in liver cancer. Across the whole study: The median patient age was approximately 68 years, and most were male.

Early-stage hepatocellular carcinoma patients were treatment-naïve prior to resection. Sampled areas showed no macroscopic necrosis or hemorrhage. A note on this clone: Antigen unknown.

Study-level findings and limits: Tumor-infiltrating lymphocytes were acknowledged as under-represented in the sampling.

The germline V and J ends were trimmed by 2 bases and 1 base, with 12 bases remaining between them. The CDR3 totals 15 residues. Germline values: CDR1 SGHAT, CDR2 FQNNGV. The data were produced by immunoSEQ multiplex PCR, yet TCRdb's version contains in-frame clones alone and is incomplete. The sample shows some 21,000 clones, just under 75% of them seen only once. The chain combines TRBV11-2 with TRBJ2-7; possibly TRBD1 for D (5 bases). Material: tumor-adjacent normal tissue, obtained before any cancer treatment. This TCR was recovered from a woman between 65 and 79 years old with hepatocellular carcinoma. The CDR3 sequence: CASSLYSGSSYEQYF. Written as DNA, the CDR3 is TGTGCCAGCAGCTTATATTCAGGGTCATCCTACGAGCAGTACTTC.